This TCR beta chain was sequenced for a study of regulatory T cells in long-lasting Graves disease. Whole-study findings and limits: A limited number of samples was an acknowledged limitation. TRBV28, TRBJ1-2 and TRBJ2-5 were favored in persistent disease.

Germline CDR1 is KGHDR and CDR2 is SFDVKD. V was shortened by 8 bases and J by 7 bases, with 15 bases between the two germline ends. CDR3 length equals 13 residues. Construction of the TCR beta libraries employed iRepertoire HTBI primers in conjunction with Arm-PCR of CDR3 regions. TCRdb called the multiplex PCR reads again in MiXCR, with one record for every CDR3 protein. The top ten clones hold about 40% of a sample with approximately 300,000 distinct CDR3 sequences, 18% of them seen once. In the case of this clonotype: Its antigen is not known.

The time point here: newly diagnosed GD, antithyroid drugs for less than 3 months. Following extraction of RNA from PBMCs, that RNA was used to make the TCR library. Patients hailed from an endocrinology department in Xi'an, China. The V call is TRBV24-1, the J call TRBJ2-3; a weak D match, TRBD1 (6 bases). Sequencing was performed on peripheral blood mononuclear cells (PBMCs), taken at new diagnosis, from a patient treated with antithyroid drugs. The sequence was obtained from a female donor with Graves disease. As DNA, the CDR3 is TGTGCCACCACCGACAGGAACTCCTATACGCAGTATTTT. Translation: CATTDRNSYTQYF.